Sequencing of this T cell receptor beta chain was carried out in a study of blood T cell repertoires in COVID-19. Using immunoSEQ multiplex PCR, the repertoire was profiled, and TCRdb retains in-frame clones only, with some absent. The table includes around 230,000 clones, approximately 88% detected once. The CDR3 is 13 residues long. The V and J ends lost 3 bases and 10 bases, in that order; junction bases with no gene match: 6. Germline lookup yields CDR1 SGHTS and CDR2 YDEGEE. This clone was seen just once. V and J are TRBV5-8 and TRBJ1-1, with 10 bases fitting TRBD1. Sequenced: peripheral blood. This clonotype originated in a man in his forties with acute or convalescent COVID-19. The CDR3 DNA reads TGTGCCAGCAGCTCCGACAGGGGGCTTGTAGCTTTCTTT. Amino acids: CASSSDRGLVAFF.